These T cell receptor beta chains were read from a single sample in a study of T cell repertoires in cytomegalovirus infection. TCRdb passed the reads through MiXCR, listing each CDR3 protein once. The sample holds approximately 730,000 distinct CDR3 sequences, 25% to 35% seen once. These TCRs' antigens remain unknown. The source material was cultured CD8+ T cells from PBMCs, sampled from culture after CMV antigen stimulation. These receptor sequences come from a human donor in good health (CMV status not recorded). Some clones in this sample may be carry-over from other donors' samples. The CDR3 runs from the conserved cysteine through the conserved F or W. The order of the fields is J gene, clone size, D gene, V gene, CDR3 protein, CDR3 DNA. The D gene is left open where the match is weak. Expanded clones get a size class; other rows say once, few or many, or leave the size out.

J gene: TRBJ2-5
clone size: NA
D gene: TRBD2
V gene: TRBV29-1
CDR3 protein: CSVERWTSGQETQYF
CDR3 DNA: TGCAGCGTTGAGAGGTGGACTAGCGGGCAAGAGACCCAGTACTTC

J gene: TRBJ2-3
clone size: NA
D gene: NA
V gene: TRBV6-7
CDR3 protein: CASSESRGPSSTDTQYF
CDR3 DNA: TGTGCCAGCAGCGAATCTCGGGGGCCCTCTAGCACAGATACGCAGTATTTT

J gene: TRBJ1-2
clone size: NA
D gene: NA
V gene: TRBV9
CDR3 protein: CASSVDREYRGYTF
CDR3 DNA: TGTGCCAGCAGCGTAGACAGGGAGTATAGGGGCTACACCTTC

J gene: TRBJ1-1
clone size: few
D gene: NA
V gene: TRBV7-6
CDR3 protein: CASSLEVRGDTEAFF
CDR3 DNA: TGTGCCAGCAGCTTAGAGGTCCGGGGAGATACTGAAGCTTTCTTT

J gene: TRBJ2-5
clone size: few
D gene: TRBD1
V gene: TRBV6-6
CDR3 protein: CAIGQVEETQYF
CDR3 DNA: TGTGCCATAGGACAGGTAGAAGAGACCCAGTACTTC

J gene: TRBJ2-5
clone size: NA
D gene: NA
V gene: TRBV4-1
CDR3 protein: CASSQAGAEETQYF
CDR3 DNA: TGCGCCAGCAGCCAAGCGGGGGCCGAAGAGACCCAGTACTTC

J gene: TRBJ2-2
clone size: NA
D gene: NA
V gene: TRBV7-6
CDR3 protein: CASSLVSPLGTGELFF
CDR3 DNA: TGTGCCAGCAGCTTAGTCTCTCCACTGGGCACCGGGGAGCTGTTTTTT

J gene: TRBJ1-1
clone size: NA
D gene: NA
V gene: TRBV28
CDR3 protein: CASSLPPAASLQGNSAFF
CDR3 DNA: TGTGCCAGCAGTTTACCCCCTGCAGCCAGCTTACAGGGAAACTCAGCTTTCTTT

J gene: TRBJ2-1
clone size: few
D gene: TRBD1
V gene: TRBV7-3
CDR3 protein: CASSGTENSYNEQFF
CDR3 DNA: TGTGCCAGCAGCGGGACAGAAAACTCCTACAATGAGCAGTTCTTC

J gene: TRBJ1-6
clone size: few
D gene: NA
V gene: TRBV14
CDR3 protein: CASSQDREEGF
CDR3 DNA: TGTGCCAGCAGCCAAGATCGGGAGGAGGGTTTT

J gene: TRBJ2-1
clone size: many
D gene: TRBD1
V gene: TRBV19
CDR3 protein: CASTIRDRGFDEQFF
CDR3 DNA: TGTGCCAGTACGATACGTGACAGGGGGTTTGATGAGCAGTTCTTC

J gene: TRBJ1-5
clone size: few
D gene: TRBD1
V gene: TRBV6-6
CDR3 protein: CASTGDRGRQPQHF
CDR3 DNA: TGTGCCAGCACCGGAGACAGGGGGAGACAGCCCCAGCATTTT

J gene: TRBJ2-3
clone size: NA
D gene: TRBD2
V gene: TRBV7-6
CDR3 protein: CASSLKLAGAQDTQYF
CDR3 DNA: TGTGCCAGCAGCTTAAAACTAGCGGGGGCACAAGATACGCAGTATTTT

J gene: TRBJ1-1
clone size: NA
D gene: NA
V gene: TRBV7-2
CDR3 protein: CASSLLQRQNTEAFF
CDR3 DNA: TGTGCCAGCAGCTTACTTCAAAGGCAGAACACTGAAGCTTTCTTT

J gene: TRBJ1-1
clone size: once
D gene: NA
V gene: TRBV9
CDR3 protein: CASSVVDREVAFF
CDR3 DNA: TGTGCCAGCAGCGTAGTCGACAGAGAGGTTGCTTTCTTT

J gene: TRBJ1-2
clone size: NA
D gene: NA
V gene: TRBV6-2/TRBV6-3
CDR3 protein: CASGLWRGHYGYTF
CDR3 DNA: TGTGCCAGCGGACTTTGGAGGGGCCACTATGGCTACACCTTC

J gene: TRBJ1-5
clone size: many
D gene: TRBD1
V gene: TRBV7-4
CDR3 protein: CASSSKGYGTGFYSNQPQHF
CDR3 DNA: TGTGCCAGCAGCTCAAAGGGTTATGGGACAGGGTTCTATAGCAATCAGCCCCAGCATTTT

J gene: TRBJ2-1
clone size: NA
D gene: NA
V gene: TRBV2
CDR3 protein: CASRYVPGRAYNEQFF
CDR3 DNA: TGTGCCAGCAGATACGTACCGGGAAGGGCCTACAATGAGCAGTTCTTC

J gene: TRBJ1-1
clone size: few
D gene: NA
V gene: TRBV4-3
CDR3 protein: CASSPDRTTEAFF
CDR3 DNA: TGCGCCAGCAGCCCCGACAGAACCACTGAAGCTTTCTTT

J gene: TRBJ2-1
clone size: NA
D gene: TRBD2
V gene: TRBV2
CDR3 protein: CASRMGVAGGREQFF
CDR3 DNA: TGTGCCAGCAGAATGGGGGTAGCGGGGGGCCGGGAGCAGTTCTTC

J gene: TRBJ1-2
clone size: many
D gene: NA
V gene: TRBV7-9
CDR3 protein: CASSLASGYTF
CDR3 DNA: TGTGCCAGCAGCTTAGCTTCGGGCTACACCTTC

J gene: TRBJ1-4
clone size: NA
D gene: TRBD1
V gene: TRBV6-8
CDR3 protein: CASSNIQGPTNEKLFF
CDR3 DNA: TGTGCCAGCAGTAATATACAGGGGCCAACTAATGAAAAACTGTTTTTT

J gene: TRBJ2-2
clone size: few
D gene: TRBD2
V gene: TRBV7-9
CDR3 protein: CASSSTSGGPGELFF
CDR3 DNA: TGTGCCAGCAGCTCGACTAGCGGGGGGCCCGGGGAGCTGTTTTTT

J gene: TRBJ2-1
clone size: NA
D gene: NA
V gene: TRBV11-2
CDR3 protein: CASSEPSRGVYNEQFF
CDR3 DNA: TGTGCCAGCAGCGAGCCCTCTCGCGGGGTTTACAATGAGCAGTTCTTC

J gene: TRBJ1-3
clone size: few
D gene: NA
V gene: TRBV6-5
CDR3 protein: CASSYEPPTEGNTIYF
CDR3 DNA: TGTGCCAGCAGTTACGAACCGCCGACGGAGGGAAACACCATATATTTT

J gene: TRBJ1-3
clone size: once
D gene: NA
V gene: TRBV11-2
CDR3 protein: CASSLVDYGNTIYF
CDR3 DNA: TGTGCCAGCAGCTTAGTAGACTATGGAAACACCATATATTTT

J gene: TRBJ2-3
clone size: many
D gene: NA
V gene: TRBV4-1
CDR3 protein: CASSQETLTDTQYF
CDR3 DNA: TGCGCCAGCAGCCAAGAGACCCTCACAGATACGCAGTATTTT

J gene: TRBJ1-5
clone size: NA
D gene: NA
V gene: TRBV19
CDR3 protein: CASSWGFGQPQHF
CDR3 DNA: TGTGCCAGTAGTTGGGGGTTTGGACAGCCCCAGCATTTT

J gene: TRBJ2-2
clone size: many
D gene: NA
V gene: TRBV7-3
CDR3 protein: CASSLESDSHTGELFF
CDR3 DNA: TGTGCCAGCAGCTTAGAATCGGACAGTCACACCGGGGAGCTGTTTTTT

J gene: TRBJ2-2
clone size: NA
D gene: TRBD1
V gene: TRBV6-8
CDR3 protein: CASSYERDRATGELFF
CDR3 DNA: TGTGCCAGCAGTTACGAAAGGGACAGGGCCACCGGGGAGCTGTTTTTT

J gene: TRBJ1-1
clone size: NA
D gene: NA
V gene: TRBV2
CDR3 protein: CANYAGLEGEAFF
CDR3 DNA: TGTGCCAACTACGCAGGGCTGGAAGGTGAAGCTTTCTTT

J gene: TRBJ2-1
clone size: NA
D gene: NA
V gene: TRBV5-1
CDR3 protein: CASSIRLGFSYNEQFF
CDR3 DNA: TGCGCCAGCAGCATACGCTTGGGGTTCTCCTACAATGAGCAGTTCTTC

J gene: TRBJ2-3
clone size: NA
D gene: NA
V gene: TRBV4-3
CDR3 protein: CASSHLREDTQYF
CDR3 DNA: TGCGCCAGCAGCCACTTACGAGAGGATACGCAGTATTTT

J gene: TRBJ1-6
clone size: NA
D gene: NA
V gene: TRBV12-5
CDR3 protein: CASGLDLYTGQFNSPLHF
CDR3 DNA: TGTGCTAGTGGTTTGGACCTATACACTGGACAGTTTAATTCACCCCTCCACTTT

J gene: TRBJ1-5
clone size: few
D gene: NA
V gene: TRBV27
CDR3 protein: CASSSNTGDQPQHF
CDR3 DNA: TGTGCCAGCAGTTCAAACACCGGGGACCAGCCCCAGCATTTT

J gene: TRBJ2-2
clone size: NA
D gene: NA
V gene: TRBV6-1
CDR3 protein: CASSDPGSTGELFF
CDR3 DNA: TGTGCCAGCAGTGACCCAGGGAGCACCGGGGAGCTGTTTTTT

J gene: TRBJ1-1
clone size: few
D gene: NA
V gene: TRBV6-5
CDR3 protein: CASSYGTRTHEAFF
CDR3 DNA: TGTGCCAGCAGTTACGGGACTAGGACCCATGAAGCTTTCTTT

J gene: TRBJ1-3
clone size: NA
D gene: NA
V gene: TRBV4-3
CDR3 protein: CASSQDRYSGNTIYF
CDR3 DNA: TGCGCCAGCAGCCAGGACAGATACTCTGGAAACACCATATATTTT

J gene: TRBJ2-3
clone size: few
D gene: TRBD2
V gene: TRBV2
CDR3 protein: CAIPQRGVTDTQYF
CDR3 DNA: TGTGCCATACCCCAGCGGGGGGTCACAGATACGCAGTATTTT

J gene: TRBJ2-2
clone size: NA
D gene: TRBD1
V gene: TRBV7-9
CDR3 protein: CASSPRQGPGELFF
CDR3 DNA: TGTGCCAGCAGCCCGAGACAGGGCCCCGGGGAGCTGTTTTTT

J gene: TRBJ1-1
clone size: few
D gene: NA
V gene: TRBV4-1
CDR3 protein: CASSQDRMLRTEAFF
CDR3 DNA: TGCGCCAGCAGCCAAGATCGTATGTTGAGGACTGAAGCTTTCTTT

J gene: TRBJ1-5
clone size: NA
D gene: NA
V gene: TRBV5-6
CDR3 protein: CASSFGGSGGQPQHF
CDR3 DNA: TGTGCCAGCAGCTTTGGGGGCTCTGGGGGACAGCCCCAGCATTTT

J gene: TRBJ1-2
clone size: NA
D gene: TRBD1
V gene: TRBV12-3/TRBV12-4
CDR3 protein: CASSNGTGHWDGYTF
CDR3 DNA: TGTGCCAGCAGCAATGGGACAGGGCATTGGGATGGCTACACCTTC

J gene: TRBJ1-1
clone size: few
D gene: TRBD1
V gene: TRBV10-3
CDR3 protein: CAISESTGDRTEAFF
CDR3 DNA: TGTGCCATCAGTGAGTCAACAGGGGATCGCACTGAAGCTTTCTTT

J gene: TRBJ2-3
clone size: NA
D gene: TRBD2
V gene: TRBV12-3/TRBV12-4
CDR3 protein: CASTYSGDPQYF
CDR3 DNA: TGTGCCAGCACTTATAGCGGGGACCCGCAGTATTTT

J gene: TRBJ1-5
clone size: NA
D gene: NA
V gene: TRBV6-6
CDR3 protein: CASSRVNQPQHF
CDR3 DNA: TGTGCCAGCAGTCGGGTTAATCAGCCCCAGCATTTT

J gene: TRBJ1-2
clone size: NA
D gene: NA
V gene: TRBV5-1
CDR3 protein: CASRTLDDLFNGYTF
CDR3 DNA: TGCGCCAGCAGGACGCTCGACGATCTTTTTAATGGCTACACCTTC

J gene: TRBJ2-5
clone size: NA
D gene: TRBD2
V gene: TRBV10-3
CDR3 protein: CAISDGEGRGQETQYF
CDR3 DNA: TGTGCCATCAGTGACGGGGAGGGTCGGGGCCAAGAGACCCAGTACTTC

J gene: TRBJ1-6
clone size: NA
D gene: NA
V gene: TRBV2
CDR3 protein: CASGRPYNSPLHF
CDR3 DNA: TGTGCCAGCGGGCGTCCCTATAATTCACCCCTCCACTTT

J gene: TRBJ2-3
clone size: few
D gene: NA
V gene: TRBV7-6
CDR3 protein: CASSYNPTDTQYF
CDR3 DNA: TGTGCCAGCAGCTACAACCCCACAGATACGCAGTATTTT

J gene: TRBJ1-4
clone size: few
D gene: NA
V gene: TRBV19
CDR3 protein: CASSEILDGGEKLFF
CDR3 DNA: TGTGCCAGTAGTGAGATATTAGACGGGGGCGAAAAACTGTTTTTT

J gene: TRBJ2-2
clone size: once
D gene: NA
V gene: TRBV2
CDR3 protein: CASSENPLYRTINTGELFF
CDR3 DNA: TGTGCCAGCAGTGAAAACCCGCTATACCGGACCATCAACACCGGGGAGCTGTTTTTT

J gene: TRBJ2-6
clone size: NA
D gene: NA
V gene: TRBV5-1
CDR3 protein: CASSLAYSGANVLTF
CDR3 DNA: TGCGCCAGCAGCTTGGCGTACTCTGGGGCCAACGTCCTGACTTTC

J gene: TRBJ2-2
clone size: NA
D gene: TRBD1
V gene: TRBV5-4
CDR3 protein: CASRLRDRGISGELFF
CDR3 DNA: TGTGCCAGCAGACTCCGGGACAGGGGGATCTCCGGGGAGCTGTTTTTT

J gene: TRBJ1-4
clone size: once
D gene: NA
V gene: TRBV2
CDR3 protein: CASSDGGRGIGLVGF
CDR3 DNA: TGTGCCAGCAGTGATGGTGGCAGGGGAATAGGGCTAGTGGGATTT

J gene: TRBJ2-7
clone size: once
D gene: TRBD2
V gene: TRBV6-6
CDR3 protein: CASSYSIAGASYEQYF
CDR3 DNA: TGTGCCAGCAGTTACTCGATAGCGGGGGCCTCCTACGAGCAGTACTTC

J gene: TRBJ1-6
clone size: few
D gene: NA
V gene: TRBV27
CDR3 protein: CASSLSEGLFNSPLHF
CDR3 DNA: TGTGCCAGCAGTTTATCGGAGGGACTATTCAATTCACCCCTCCACTTT

J gene: TRBJ1-1
clone size: many
D gene: NA
V gene: TRBV7-8
CDR3 protein: CASSLLGLARIMNTEAFF
CDR3 DNA: TGTGCCAGCAGCTTACTGGGCCTAGCGCGCATCATGAACACTGAAGCTTTCTTT